A single sample is the source of the 25 T cell receptor beta chains below, sequenced in a study of patients and donors after allogeneic stem cell transplantation. TCRdb reprocessed the RT-PCR reads with MiXCR, giving one entry per CDR3 protein. The profile shows some 880,000 distinct CDR3 sequences, roughly 18% of them singletons. The sample taken for sequencing was blood, either unsorted or a sorted T cell fraction (not recorded which). All receptors derive from a human donor who was either an allogeneic HSCT recipient or a stem cell or donor lymphocyte infusion donor (not recorded which). It is not recorded whose cells these are; they may come from a transplant donor.

The chain recombines TRBV30 with TRBJ1-1; TRBD1 matches 7 bases. Germline V gene lookup returns CDR1 GTSNPN and CDR2 SVGIG (reference sequence). The V and J ends lost 5 bases and 2 bases, in that order; junction bases with no gene match: 2. The CDR3 loop spans 12 amino acids. CDR3 coding DNA: TGTGCCTGGGACAGGGATAACACTGAAGCTTTCTTT. It codes for CAWDRDNTEAFF.

In its sample, this clonotype was seen a few times. This chain connects TRBV6-1 to TRBJ1-5; 7 bases match TRBD1. J lost 0 bases, V lost 6 bases, and 17 bases had no gene match. Germline loops: CDR1 MNHNS, CDR2 SASEGT. The CDR3 totals 19 residues. The CDR3: CASSLTSGTVLYSNQPQHF. In nucleotides, the CDR3 is TGTGCCAGCAGCCTGACCTCCGGGACAGTCCTCTATAGCAATCAGCCCCAGCATTTT.

The sample holds many counts of this clonotype. The V call is TRBV12-3 or TRBV12-4, the J call TRBJ1-1; D remains ambiguous. V shed 6 bases and J shed 1 base, with 9 bases lying between them. The length of the CDR3 is 13 residues. DNA of the CDR3: TGTGCCAGCAGCGTACAGAGGAACACTGAAGCTTTCTTT. Translated, it gives CASSVQRNTEAFF.

The table lists this clonotype with a few counts. V is TRBV4-1 and J is TRBJ1-4; 9 nucleotides align to TRBD1. V shed 1 base and J 8 bases; nucleotides not matched to a gene: 17. CDR3 length: 19 amino acids. The germline gives CDR1 MGHRA, CDR2 YSYEKL. The CDR3 region is CASSQGLPTSGTGPEKLFF. CDR3 in DNA: TGCGCCAGCAGCCAAGGGTTACCGACCTCCGGGACAGGGCCCGAAAAACTGTTTTTT.

The sample holds many counts of this clonotype. V and J are TRBV4-2 and TRBJ2-2; TRBD2 might be the D (5 bases). Germline V lookup: CDR1 LGHNA, CDR2 YNFKEQ. With 4 bases removed from V and 7 bases from J, the gap between germline ends came to 13 bases. The CDR3 loop spans 14 amino acids. The CDR3 DNA follows: TGTGCCAGCAGCCGGTTGATGAGGGACGGGGAGCTGTTTTTT. Translated: CASSRLMRDGELFF.

Only a few counts were recorded for this clonotype. The J gene is TRBJ1-4, the V gene TRBV7-9; D remains ambiguous. With 5 bases removed from V and 7 bases from J, the gap between germline ends came to 14 bases. This CDR3 has 14 residues. Germline CDR1 reads SEHNR; CDR2 reads FQNEAQ (reference sequence). This CDR3 reads CASSHPTDAEKLFF. CDR3 DNA: TGTGCCAGCAGCCACCCCACAGATGCTGAAAAACTGTTTTTT.

The chain joins TRBV12-3 or TRBV12-4 to TRBJ2-1, with D unresolved. Trimming removed 3 bases from V and 9 bases from J, with 15 bases in between. The length of the CDR3 is 14 residues. The CDR3 sequence is CASSFRRTVTEQFF. As DNA, the CDR3 is TGTGCCAGCAGTTTTAGACGTACTGTTACTGAGCAGTTCTTC.

The genes are TRBV27 and TRBJ2-1; a weak D match, TRBD2 (6 bases). Germline V gene lookup returns CDR1 MNHEY and CDR2 SMNVEV (reference sequence). V lost 6 bases and J 4 bases, leaving 22 bases between the germline ends. The CDR3 loop spans 17 amino acids. The CDR3 nucleotides read TGTGCCAGCAGCACCCACGGGCAGCGGGTTTTTTACAATGAGCAGTTCTTC. This encodes CASSTHGQRVFYNEQFF.

This rearrangement joins TRBV5-5 to TRBJ1-6; D perhaps matches TRBD1 (5 bases). The germline V gene encodes CDR1 SGHKS and CDR2 YYEKEE (reference sequence). Trimming shortened V by 4 bases and J by 13 bases, and 18 bases separated the two germline ends. The CDR3 is 14 amino acids. The CDR3 sequence: CASSGPGRGDPLHF. The CDR3 DNA reads as TGTGCCAGCAGCGGCCCGGGACGGGGGGATCCCCTCCACTTT. Variable domain in full (rest from reference TRBV5-5 and TRBJ1-6): DAGVTQSPTHLIKTRGQQVTLRCSPISGHKSVSWYQQVLGQGPQFIFQYYEKEERGRGNFPDRFSARQFPNYSSELNVNALLLGDSALYLCASSGPGRGDPLHFGNGTRLTVT.

The rearrangement joins TRBV3-1 to TRBJ2-5; 7 positions agree with TRBD2. Germline CDR1 and CDR2: LGHDT and YNNKEL (reference sequence). V lost 4 bases and J lost 4; bases outside the gene matches: 9. The CDR3 has 15 amino acids. This chain's CDR3 is CASSPAGRQGETQYF. Here the CDR3 DNA reads TGTGCCAGCAGCCCCGCCGGGAGGCAGGGAGAGACCCAGTACTTC.

The rearrangement uses TRBV10-3 and TRBJ2-2, with TRBD1 identical over 7 bases. The CDR3 runs to 14 residues. Looked up from germline, CDR1 is ENHRY and CDR2 is SYGVKD. V lost 10 bases and J lost 5; bases outside the gene matches: 10. The CDR3 loop reads CASQPGTVTGELFF. Here the CDR3 DNA reads TGTGCCAGCCAACCTGGGACAGTTACCGGGGAGCTGTTTTTT.

The chain is built from TRBV5-1 and TRBJ2-7; D is unclear. This CDR3 spans 14 amino acids. V gave up 0 bases and J gave up 6 bases, with 13 bases separating them. The germline CDR1 and CDR2 sequences are SGHRS and YFSETQ. CDR3 loop: CASSLDRPLLEQYF. CDR3 DNA: TGCGCCAGCAGCTTGGATCGGCCGCTTCTCGAGCAGTACTTC.

This clonotype was seen more than once but under ten times. The chain uses TRBV9 and TRBJ1-2; the D gene is possibly TRBD1 (5 bases). The CDR3 runs 13 residues. Germline-derived CDR1 and CDR2 are SGDLS and YYNGEE. V gave up 1 base and J gave up 7 bases, with 11 bases separating them. CDR3 sequence: CASSVSGNGGYTF. CDR3 bases: TGTGCCAGCAGCGTATCAGGGAACGGTGGCTACACCTTC.

The rearrangement joins TRBV29-1 to TRBJ2-2, with D possibly matching TRBD1 (6 bases). CDR1 SQVTM and CDR2 ANQGSEA come from the germline V gene. With 5 bases removed from V and 0 bases from J, the gap between germline ends came to 10 bases. The CDR3 is made up of 14 amino acids. CDR3 coding DNA: TGCAGCGTTTATGGACAGTCGAACACCGGGGAGCTGTTTTTT. Its translation is CSVYGQSNTGELFF.

The V call is TRBV7-6, the J call TRBJ2-4, with a weak D call TRBD1 (5 bases). CDR3 size: 16 residues. CDR1 is SGHVS and CDR2 is FNYEAQ in the germline V gene. Between the trimmed V and J ends, which lost 1 base and 5 bases, there was a span of 15 bases. DNA for the CDR3: TGTGCCAGCAGCTTAGGTCCAGGGAAAAACGAAAACATTCAGTACTTC. Protein sequence: CASSLGPGKNENIQYF.

J is TRBJ1-1 and V is TRBV6-1, with unresolved D. V lost 6 bases, J lost 4 bases, and 15 bases lay in between. CDR3 length equals 14 residues. Germline CDR1 reads MNHNS; CDR2 reads SASEGT. Written as DNA, the CDR3 is TGTGCCAGCAGCCGCGGGTTAGAGGCCACTGAAGCTTTCTTT. Amino acid sequence: CASSRGLEATEAFF.

This clonotype appeared a single time. The genes are TRBV3-1 and TRBJ2-2, with D uncertain. The ends were cut back, 0 bases at V and 8 bases at J, with 7 bases in the middle. Looked up from germline, CDR1 is LGHDT and CDR2 is YNNKEL (reference sequence). This CDR3 region has 13 residues. CDR3 residues: CASSQDNSGELFF. CDR3 bases: TGTGCCAGCAGCCAAGATAACTCGGGGGAGCTGTTTTTT. The variable domain in full, with the rest retrieved from reference TRBV3-1 and TRBJ2-2, is DTAVSQTPKYLVTQMGNDKSIKCEQNLGHDTMYWYKQDSKKFLKIMFSYNNKELIINETVPNRFSPKSPDKAHLNLHINSLELGDSAVYFCASSQDNSGELFFGEGSRLTVL.

The chain recombines TRBV12-3 or TRBV12-4 with TRBJ2-1; D is perhaps TRBD2 (6 bases). The V end was cut by 1 base, the J end by 10 bases, with 8 bases between. CDR3 size: 12 residues. The CDR3 sequence: CASSLEAGEQFF. CDR3 in DNA: TGTGCCAGCAGTTTAGAGGCGGGGGAGCAGTTCTTC.

In this sample, this clonotype turned up a few times. V gene TRBV10-2 combines with J gene TRBJ2-4, with 13 bases lining up with TRBD2. V lost 3 bases, J lost 1 base, and 9 bases stayed unmatched. Germline CDR1 is WSHSY and CDR2 is SAAADI. The CDR3 is 19 amino acids. The CDR3 DNA sequence: TGCGCCAGCAGTGATTCCGGGACTAGCGGGGCGGGGGCCAAAAACATTCAGTACTTC. Translated, it gives CASSDSGTSGAGAKNIQYF.

The table lists this clonotype with a few counts. The J gene is TRBJ2-7, the V gene TRBV20-1; D possibly corresponds to TRBD1 (5 bases). The CDR3 extends over 13 amino acids. Germline V gene lookup returns CDR1 DFQATT and CDR2 SNEGSKA (reference sequence). Trimming took off 5 bases at V and 4 bases at J, with 15 bases between the two ends. CDR3 in DNA: TGCAGTGCTTCCAGAGGACAACCATACGAGCAGTACTTC. Its translation is CSASRGQPYEQYF.

V and J are TRBV30 and TRBJ2-7; TRBD2 aligns across 9 bases. CDR1 is GTSNPN and CDR2 is SVGIG in the germline V gene (reference sequence). V shed 2 bases and J 2 bases; nucleotides not matched to a gene: 10. The CDR3 has 16 residues. CDR3 DNA: TGTGCCTGGAGTCCCGGGGTAGCGGGAGTACCCTACGAGCAGTACTTC. It codes for CAWSPGVAGVPYEQYF. The full variable domain, rest sourced from reference TRBV30 and TRBJ2-7, is SQTIHQWPATLVQPVGSPLSLECTVEGTSNPNLYWYRQAAGRGLQLLFYSVGIGQISSEVPQNLSASRPQDRQFILSSKKLLLSDSGFYLCAWSPGVAGVPYEQYFGPGTRLTVT.

This chain connects TRBV25-1 to TRBJ1-3, with D hard to call. The germline V gene has CDR1 MGHDK and CDR2 SYGVNS. This CDR3 has 17 amino acids. Trimming cost V 1 base and J 3 bases, with 16 bases left between them. The CDR3 DNA follows: TGTGCCAGCAGTGAATCAGGAGCTGCGAAACTTGGAAACACCATATATTTT. Its protein is CASSESGAAKLGNTIYF. Using reference TRBV25-1 and TRBJ1-3 for the parts outside the CDR3, the full variable domain is EADIYQTPRYLVIGTGKKITLECSQTMGHDKMYWYQQDPGMELHLIHYSYGVNSTEKGDLSSESTVSRIRTEHFPLTLESARPSHTSQYLCASSESGAAKLGNTIYFGEGSWLTVV.

There are a few counts of this clonotype. V usage is TRBV12-3 or TRBV12-4 and J usage is TRBJ2-3; 8 nucleotides agree with TRBD2. Trimming cost V 2 bases and J 0 bases; bases outside gene matches: 7. The CDR3 consists of 17 residues. The CDR3 region is CASSLYREGGSTDTQYF. The CDR3 region has the DNA TGTGCCAGCAGTTTATACCGGGAGGGAGGAAGCACAGATACGCAGTATTTT.

This clonotype was counted a single time. The chain links TRBV11-2 to TRBJ1-1; D is unresolved. This CDR3 has 12 residues. Germline CDR1 reads SGHAT; CDR2 reads FQNNGV. Trimming pared 5 bases from V and 9 bases from J, leaving 13 bases between. The CDR3 reads CASSTRHFQAFF. Here the CDR3 DNA reads TGTGCCAGCAGCACCAGACACTTTCAAGCTTTCTTT.

The gene calls are TRBV5-1 and TRBJ1-1, with a tentative D call TRBD1 (6 bases). The germline V gene has CDR1 SGHRS and CDR2 YFSETQ. The CDR3 has 14 residues. The V end was cut by 7 bases, the J end by 1 base, with 14 bases between. For the CDR3, the DNA is TGCGCCAGCGGTTCGGGGGGCACGAACACTGAAGCTTTCTTT. Translation: CASGSGGTNTEAFF.